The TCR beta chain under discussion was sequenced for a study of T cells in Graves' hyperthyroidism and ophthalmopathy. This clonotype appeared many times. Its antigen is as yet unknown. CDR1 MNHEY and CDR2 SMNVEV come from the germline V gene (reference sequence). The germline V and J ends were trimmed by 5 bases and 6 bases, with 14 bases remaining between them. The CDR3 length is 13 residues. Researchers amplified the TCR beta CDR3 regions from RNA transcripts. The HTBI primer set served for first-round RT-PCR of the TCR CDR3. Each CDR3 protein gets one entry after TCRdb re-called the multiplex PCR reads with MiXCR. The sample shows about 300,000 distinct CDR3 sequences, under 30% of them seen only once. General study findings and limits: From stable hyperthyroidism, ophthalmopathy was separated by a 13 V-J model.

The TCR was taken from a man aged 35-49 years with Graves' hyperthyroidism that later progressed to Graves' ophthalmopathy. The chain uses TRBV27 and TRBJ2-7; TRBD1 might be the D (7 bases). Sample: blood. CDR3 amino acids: CASSPGGGGEQYF. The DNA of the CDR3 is TGTGCCAGCAGTCCAGGGGGAGGAGGCGAGCAGTACTTC.